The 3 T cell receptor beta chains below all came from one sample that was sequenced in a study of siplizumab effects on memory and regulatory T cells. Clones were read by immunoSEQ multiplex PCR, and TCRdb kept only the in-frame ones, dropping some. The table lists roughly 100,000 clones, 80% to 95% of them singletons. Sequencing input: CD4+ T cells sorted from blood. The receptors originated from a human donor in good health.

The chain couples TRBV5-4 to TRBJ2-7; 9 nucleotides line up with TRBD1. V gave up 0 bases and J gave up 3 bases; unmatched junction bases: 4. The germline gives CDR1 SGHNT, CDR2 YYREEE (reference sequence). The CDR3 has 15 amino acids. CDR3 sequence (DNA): TGTGCCAGCAGCTTGGGGGGACAGGGAGGCTACGAGCAGTACTTC. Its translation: CASSLGGQGGYEQYF.

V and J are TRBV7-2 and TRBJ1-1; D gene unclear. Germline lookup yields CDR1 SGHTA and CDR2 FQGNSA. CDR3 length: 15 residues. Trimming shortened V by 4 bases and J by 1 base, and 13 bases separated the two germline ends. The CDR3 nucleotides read TGTGCCAGCAGCTCAACGCTGGGTGAGAACACTGAAGCTTTCTTT. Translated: CASSSTLGENTEAFF.

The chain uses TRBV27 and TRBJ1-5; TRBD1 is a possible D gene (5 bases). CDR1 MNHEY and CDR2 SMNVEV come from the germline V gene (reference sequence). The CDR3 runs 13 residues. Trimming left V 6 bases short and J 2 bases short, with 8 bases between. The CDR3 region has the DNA TGTGCCAGCAGAGGGGCGGGCAATCAGCCCCAGCATTTT. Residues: CASRGAGNQPQHF.